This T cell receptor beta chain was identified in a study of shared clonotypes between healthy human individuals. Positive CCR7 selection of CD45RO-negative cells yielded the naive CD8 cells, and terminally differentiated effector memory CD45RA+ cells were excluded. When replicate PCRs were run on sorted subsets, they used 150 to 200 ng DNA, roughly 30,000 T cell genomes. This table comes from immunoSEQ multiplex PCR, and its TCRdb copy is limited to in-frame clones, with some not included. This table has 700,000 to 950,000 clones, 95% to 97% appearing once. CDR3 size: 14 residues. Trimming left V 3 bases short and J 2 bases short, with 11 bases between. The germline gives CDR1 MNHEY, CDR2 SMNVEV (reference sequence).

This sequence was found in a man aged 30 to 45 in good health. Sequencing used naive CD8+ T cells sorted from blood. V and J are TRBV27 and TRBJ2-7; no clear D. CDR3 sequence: CASSFLPVTYEQYF. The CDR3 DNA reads TGTGCCAGCAGTTTTCTTCCCGTGACCTACGAGCAGTACTTC.